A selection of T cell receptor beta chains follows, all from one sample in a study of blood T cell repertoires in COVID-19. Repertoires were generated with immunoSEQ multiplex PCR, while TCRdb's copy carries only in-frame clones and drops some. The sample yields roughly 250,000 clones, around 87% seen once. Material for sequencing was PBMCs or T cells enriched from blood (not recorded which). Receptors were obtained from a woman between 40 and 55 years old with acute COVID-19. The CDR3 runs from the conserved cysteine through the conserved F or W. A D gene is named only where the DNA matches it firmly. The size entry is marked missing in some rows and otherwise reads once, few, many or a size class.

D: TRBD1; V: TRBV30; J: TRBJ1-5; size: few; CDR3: CAWSSTQGGVSNQPQHF; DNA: TGTGCCTGGAGCTCGACACAGGGGGGGGTTAGCAATCAGCCCCAGCATTTT
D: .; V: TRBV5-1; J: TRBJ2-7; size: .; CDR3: CASSLDLYEQYF; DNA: TGCGCCAGCAGCTTGGACTTGTACGAGCAGTACTTC
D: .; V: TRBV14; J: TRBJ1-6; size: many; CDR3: CASSQDKIGVSPLHF; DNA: TGTGCCAGCAGCCAAGATAAGATAGGGGTTTCACCCCTCCACTTT
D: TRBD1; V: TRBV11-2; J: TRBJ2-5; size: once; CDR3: CASSLGAHGTGLKETQYF; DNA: TGTGCCAGCAGCTTAGGTGCTCACGGGACAGGGCTAAAAGAGACCCAGTACTTC
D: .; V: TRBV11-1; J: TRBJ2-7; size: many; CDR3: CASSLFRGEVIGEQYF; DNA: TGTGCCAGCAGCTTATTCAGGGGAGAGGTCATTGGAGAGCAGTACTTC
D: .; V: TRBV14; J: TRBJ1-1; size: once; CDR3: CASSQGYSGGAAFF; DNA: TGTGCCAGCAGCCAAGGTTATTCGGGCGGGGCAGCTTTCTTT
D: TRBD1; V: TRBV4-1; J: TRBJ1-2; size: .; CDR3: CASSQGQGFRYGYTF; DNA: TGCGCCAGCAGCCAAGGACAGGGGTTTCGGTATGGCTACACCTTC
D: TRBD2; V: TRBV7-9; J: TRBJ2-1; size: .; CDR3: CASSPGTSGHNEQFF; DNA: TGTGCCAGCAGCCCTGGGACTAGCGGCCACAATGAGCAGTTCTTC
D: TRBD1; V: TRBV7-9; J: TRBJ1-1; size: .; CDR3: CASSPSGGNAEAFF; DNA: TGTGCCAGCAGCCCTTCAGGGGGGAACGCTGAAGCTTTCTTT
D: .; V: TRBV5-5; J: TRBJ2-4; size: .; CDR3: CASSSRIVRNIQYF; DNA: TGTGCCAGCAGCTCGAGGATAGTTAGAAACATTCAGTACTTC
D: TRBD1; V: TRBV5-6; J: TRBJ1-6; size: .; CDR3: CASSIRDRNNSPLHF; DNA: TGTGCCAGCAGCATCCGGGACAGAAATAATTCACCCCTCCACTTT
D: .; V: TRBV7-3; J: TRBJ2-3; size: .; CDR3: CASSNRAGEPQYF; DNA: TGTGCCAGCAGCAATAGGGCCGGGGAACCGCAGTATTTT